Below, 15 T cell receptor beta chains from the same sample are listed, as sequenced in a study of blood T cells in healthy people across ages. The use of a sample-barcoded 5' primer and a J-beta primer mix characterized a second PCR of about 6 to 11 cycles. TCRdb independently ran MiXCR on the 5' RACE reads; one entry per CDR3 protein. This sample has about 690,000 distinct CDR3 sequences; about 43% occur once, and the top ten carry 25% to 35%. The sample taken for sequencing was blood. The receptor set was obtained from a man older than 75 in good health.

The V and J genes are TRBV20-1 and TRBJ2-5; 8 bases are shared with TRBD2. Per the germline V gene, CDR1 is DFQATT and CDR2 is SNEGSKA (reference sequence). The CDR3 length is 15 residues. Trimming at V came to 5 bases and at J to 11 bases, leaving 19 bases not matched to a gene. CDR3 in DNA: TGCAGTGCTGGCATCGAAGCGGGGGAGTACAATGAGCAGTACTTC. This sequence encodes CSAGIEAGEYNEQYF.

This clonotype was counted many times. Written as DNA, the CDR3 is TGTGCCAGCAGCGCGACTCTTGGCTACACCTTC. Translating it yields CASSATLGYTF. This chain links TRBV11-2 with TRBJ1-2; unclear D gene. Germline CDR1 is SGHAT and CDR2 is FQNNGV. The CDR3 totals 11 residues. Trimming took 5 bases from V and 7 from J, leaving 8 bases between them.

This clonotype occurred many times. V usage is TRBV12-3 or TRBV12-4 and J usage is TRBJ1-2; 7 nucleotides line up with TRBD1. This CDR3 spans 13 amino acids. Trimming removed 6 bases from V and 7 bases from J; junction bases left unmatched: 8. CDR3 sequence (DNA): TGTGCCAGCAGAGGACAGGAACGGAGTGGCTACACCTTC. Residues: CASRGQERSGYTF.

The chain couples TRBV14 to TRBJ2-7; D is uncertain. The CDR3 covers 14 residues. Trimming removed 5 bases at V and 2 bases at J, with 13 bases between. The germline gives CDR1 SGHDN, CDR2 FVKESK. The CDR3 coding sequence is TGTGCCAGCAGCAAGGGTCGCGGTCCCTACGAGCAGTACTTC. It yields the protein CASSKGRGPYEQYF.

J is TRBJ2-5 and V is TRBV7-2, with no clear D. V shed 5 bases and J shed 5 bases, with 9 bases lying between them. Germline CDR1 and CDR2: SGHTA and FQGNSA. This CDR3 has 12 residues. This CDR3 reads CASSRWLETQYF. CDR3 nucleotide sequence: TGTGCCAGCAGCCGGTGGTTGGAGACCCAGTACTTC.

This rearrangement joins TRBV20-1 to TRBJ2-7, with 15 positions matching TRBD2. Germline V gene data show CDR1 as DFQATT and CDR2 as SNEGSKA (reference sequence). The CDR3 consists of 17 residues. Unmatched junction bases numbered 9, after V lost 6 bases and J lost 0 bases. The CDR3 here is CSAVGGLAGGSSYEQYF. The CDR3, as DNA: TGCAGTGCAGTGGGGGGACTAGCGGGGGGCAGCTCCTACGAGCAGTACTTC.

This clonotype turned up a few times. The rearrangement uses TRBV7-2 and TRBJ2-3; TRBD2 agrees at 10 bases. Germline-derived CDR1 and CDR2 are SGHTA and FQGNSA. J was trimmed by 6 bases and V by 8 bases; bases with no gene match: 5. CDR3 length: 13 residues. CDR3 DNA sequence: TGTGCCAGCGTCCTAGCGGGAGCGGATACGCAGTATTTT. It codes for CASVLAGADTQYF.

The CDR3 DNA follows: TGTGCCAGCAGCTTACCCGGGACTAAACATTACGAGCAGTACTTC. Translated, it gives CASSLPGTKHYEQYF. The rearrangement joins TRBV5-6 to TRBJ2-7; 7 bases are shared with TRBD2. The CDR3 is 15 residues long. Unmatched junction bases numbered 9, after V lost 2 bases and J lost 4 bases. CDR1 is SGHDT and CDR2 is YYEEEE in the germline V gene.

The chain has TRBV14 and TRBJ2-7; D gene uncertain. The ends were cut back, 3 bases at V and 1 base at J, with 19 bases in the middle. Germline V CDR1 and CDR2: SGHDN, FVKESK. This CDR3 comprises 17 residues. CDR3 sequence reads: CASSHKADSNISYEQYF. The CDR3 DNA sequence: TGTGCCAGCAGCCACAAGGCTGACTCCAACATTTCCTACGAGCAGTACTTC.

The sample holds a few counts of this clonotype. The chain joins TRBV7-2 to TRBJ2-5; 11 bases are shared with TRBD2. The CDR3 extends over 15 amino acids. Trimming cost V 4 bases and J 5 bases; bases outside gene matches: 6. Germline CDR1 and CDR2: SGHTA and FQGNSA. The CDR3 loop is CASSSARTSGETQYF. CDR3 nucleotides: TGTGCCAGCAGCTCTGCTCGGACTAGCGGGGAGACCCAGTACTTC.

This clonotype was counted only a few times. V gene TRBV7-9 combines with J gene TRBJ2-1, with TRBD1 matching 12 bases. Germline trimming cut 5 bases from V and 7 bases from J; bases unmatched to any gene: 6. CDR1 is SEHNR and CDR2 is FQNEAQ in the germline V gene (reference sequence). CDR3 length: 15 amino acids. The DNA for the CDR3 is TGTGCCAGCAGCATGGGACAGGGGGCGCGGAATGAGCAGTTCTTC. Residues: CASSMGQGARNEQFF.

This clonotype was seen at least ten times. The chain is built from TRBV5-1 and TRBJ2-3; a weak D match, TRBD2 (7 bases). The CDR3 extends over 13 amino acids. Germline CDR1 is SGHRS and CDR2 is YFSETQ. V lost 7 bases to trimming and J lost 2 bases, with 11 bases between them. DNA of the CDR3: TGCGCCAGCGGGGGGGCATCCACAGATACGCAGTATTTT. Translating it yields CASGGASTDTQYF. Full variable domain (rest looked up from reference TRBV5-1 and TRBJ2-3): KAGVTQTPRYLIKTRGQQVTLSCSPISGHRSVSWYQQTPGQGLQFLFEYFSETQRNKGNFPGRFSGRQFSNSRSEMNVSTLELGDSALYLCASGGASTDTQYFGPGTRLTVL.

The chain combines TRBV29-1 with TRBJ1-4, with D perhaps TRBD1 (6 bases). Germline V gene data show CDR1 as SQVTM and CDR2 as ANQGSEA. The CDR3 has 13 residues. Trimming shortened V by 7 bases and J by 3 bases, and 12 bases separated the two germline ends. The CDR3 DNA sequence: TGCAGCGCAGGGGAGAGGGCTAATGAAAAACTGTTTTTT. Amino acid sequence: CSAGERANEKLFF.

CDR3 residues: CASSSGLAGGPEEQFF. CDR3 coding DNA: TGTGCCAGCAGCTCGGGACTAGCGGGAGGGCCGGAGGAGCAGTTCTTC. V usage is TRBV11-3 and J usage is TRBJ2-1; 16 bases align to TRBD2. With 4 bases clipped from V and 10 bases from J, the junction kept 7 bases outside the gene matches. In germline, CDR1 is SGHNT, CDR2 YENEEA. The CDR3 is made up of 16 amino acids.

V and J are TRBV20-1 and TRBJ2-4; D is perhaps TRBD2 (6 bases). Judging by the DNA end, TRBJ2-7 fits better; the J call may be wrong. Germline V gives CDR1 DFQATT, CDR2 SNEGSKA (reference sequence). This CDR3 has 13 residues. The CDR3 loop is CSATLARAHEQYF. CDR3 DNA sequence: TGCAGTGCTACCCTAGCGAGGGCCCACGAGCAGTACTTC.